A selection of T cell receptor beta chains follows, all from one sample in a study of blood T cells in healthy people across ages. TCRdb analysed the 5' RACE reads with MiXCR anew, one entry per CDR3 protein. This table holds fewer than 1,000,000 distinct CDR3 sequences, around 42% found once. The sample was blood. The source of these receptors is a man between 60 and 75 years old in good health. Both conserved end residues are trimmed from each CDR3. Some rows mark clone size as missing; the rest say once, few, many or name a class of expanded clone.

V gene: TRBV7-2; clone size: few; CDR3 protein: ASSLVPRTHNQPQH
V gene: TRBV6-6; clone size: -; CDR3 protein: AIPTHRGWSYEQY
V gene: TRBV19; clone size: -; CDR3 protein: ASSLSTNLDIQY
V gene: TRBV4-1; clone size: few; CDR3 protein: ASSRDRERYGEQY
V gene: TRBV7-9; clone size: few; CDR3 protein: ASSLGGSQNEQF
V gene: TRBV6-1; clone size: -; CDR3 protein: ASRKGSATPDTQY
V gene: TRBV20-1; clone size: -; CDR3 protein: SAPHTGGANVLT
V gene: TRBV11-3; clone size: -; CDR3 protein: ASSLGGTAETQY
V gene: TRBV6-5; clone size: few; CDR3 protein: ASSWSDSGEQF
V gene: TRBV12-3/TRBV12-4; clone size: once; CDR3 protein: ASSLFPGHGYT
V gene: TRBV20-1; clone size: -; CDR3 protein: SATIDGWDTEAF
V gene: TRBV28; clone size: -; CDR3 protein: ASSFIGAYEQY
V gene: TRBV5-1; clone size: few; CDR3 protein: ASSFVAGQDEKLF
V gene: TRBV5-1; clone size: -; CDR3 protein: ASSFGDRVARYGYT
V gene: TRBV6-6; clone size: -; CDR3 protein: ASSSQGTQPQH
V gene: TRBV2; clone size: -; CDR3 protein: ASKQTSGLEETQY
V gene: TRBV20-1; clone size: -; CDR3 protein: SAYTGLAIDEQY
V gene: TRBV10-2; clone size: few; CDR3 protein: ASRASGTGSGEGYT
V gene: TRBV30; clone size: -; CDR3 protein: AWRGTGKATMTEY
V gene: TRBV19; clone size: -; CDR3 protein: ATTIDQAVPYEQY
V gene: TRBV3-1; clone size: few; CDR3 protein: ASQGAGVRNTEAF
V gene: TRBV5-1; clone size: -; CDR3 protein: ASSLALLTSGEGNEQF
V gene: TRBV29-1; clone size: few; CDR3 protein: SVSNTGGYT
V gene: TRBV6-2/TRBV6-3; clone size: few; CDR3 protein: ASRATSNTGELF
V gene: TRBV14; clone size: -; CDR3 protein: ASSQAGGNQPQH
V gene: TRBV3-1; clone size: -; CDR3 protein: ASSQFRGRYNEQF
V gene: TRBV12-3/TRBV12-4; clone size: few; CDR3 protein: ASRVGRNEQF